A single sample gave rise to the 32 T cell receptor beta chains below, sequenced in a study of shared clonotypes between healthy human individuals. Assay used: immunoSEQ multiplex PCR; TCRdb lists only in-frame clones, some missing. Of 450,000 to 600,000 clones listed, 79% were seen once; the top ten hold 10% to 15%. The sample comprised PBMCs. Receptor source: a middle-aged woman in good health. Some clones in this sample may be carry-over from other donors' samples.

This clone was detected only once. The CDR3 here is CASSIGGGWTTEAFF. The CDR3 DNA follows: TGTGCCAGTAGTATAGGGGGGGGATGGACGACTGAAGCTTTCTTT. The chain has TRBV19 and TRBJ1-1; TRBD1 is a possible D gene (5 bases). Trimming took off 1 base at V and 5 bases at J, with 14 bases between the two ends. The CDR3 totals 15 residues. Germline V gives CDR1 LNHDA, CDR2 SQIVND (reference sequence).

CDR3 sequence reads: CASSLAGGGAAYEQYF. The CDR3 coding sequence is TGCGCCAGCAGCTTGGCCGGCGGGGGTGCGGCTTACGAGCAGTACTTC. This chain links TRBV5-1 with TRBJ2-7; 7 bases are shared with TRBD2. CDR3 length: 16 residues. Per the germline V gene, CDR1 is SGHRS and CDR2 is YFSETQ. J gave up 4 bases and V 0 bases, and 10 bases lay outside the gene matches.

The chain has TRBV19 and TRBJ2-4; D perhaps matches TRBD1 (6 bases). V dropped 3 bases and J dropped 0 bases, with 18 bases sitting between them. The CDR3 runs 18 residues. The V gene's germline CDR1 is LNHDA and CDR2 SQIVND (reference sequence). The CDR3 DNA follows: TGTGCCAGTAGTATGATTCTCGAAACAGGGATAGCCAAAAACATTCAGTACTTC. Translated, it gives CASSMILETGIAKNIQYF.

With regard to this clone: A single base separates this from a much larger clone, so it may be a read error. The sample has other DNA sequences that encode this CDR3 too. The gene calls are TRBV7-9 and TRBJ2-7, with D hard to call. This CDR3 spans 11 amino acids. Per the germline V gene, CDR1 is SEHNR and CDR2 is FQNEAQ (reference sequence). The V end lost 4 bases, the J end lost 2 bases, and 3 bases lay between the germline ends. Here the CDR3 DNA reads TGTGCCAGCAGCTCCGCCTACGAGCAGTACTTC. Its translation is CASSSAYEQYF.

The CDR3 loop reads CASSISAGLATNEQFF. The CDR3 DNA reads as TGTGCCAGTAGTATCTCCGCGGGACTAGCTACCAATGAGCAGTTCTTC. The chain uses TRBV19 and TRBJ2-1; 9 bases line up with TRBD2. Unmatched junction bases numbered 9, after V lost 3 bases and J lost 6 bases. CDR1 LNHDA and CDR2 SQIVND come from the germline V gene (reference sequence). The CDR3 has 16 residues.

There are many counts of this clone. The chain carries TRBV19 and TRBJ2-5, with a possible D match to TRBD2 (6 bases). Trimming removed 4 bases at V and 5 bases at J, with 14 bases between. This CDR3 spans 14 amino acids. Looked up from germline, CDR1 is LNHDA and CDR2 is SQIVND (reference sequence). CDR3 DNA sequence: TGTGCCAGTAGTAATCCGGGAGTAGGGGAGACCCAGTACTTC. This translates into CASSNPGVGETQYF.

The chain links TRBV5-4 to TRBJ2-3; D remains unclear. The CDR3 is 14 amino acids. V shed 0 bases and J shed 4 bases, with 9 bases lying between them. The germline gives CDR1 SGHNT, CDR2 YYREEE (reference sequence). Here the CDR3 reads CASSLAKGSDTQYF. The CDR3 DNA reads TGTGCCAGCAGCTTGGCCAAGGGTTCAGATACGCAGTATTTT.

The chain combines TRBV6-6 with TRBJ1-5; D is possibly TRBD1 (5 bases). Germline V gene sequence: CDR1 MNHNY, CDR2 SVGAGI (reference sequence). The length of the CDR3 is 14 residues. The V and J ends lost 2 bases and 2 bases respectively, with 7 bases between them. For the CDR3, the DNA is TGTGCCAGCAGTTACGGGGCAGGCAATCAGCCCCAGCATTTT. Its translation: CASSYGAGNQPQHF.

This clone has only one observation. The J gene is TRBJ2-7, the V gene TRBV11-1, with 7 positions matching TRBD1. Looked up from germline, CDR1 is SGHAT and CDR2 is FQDESV (reference sequence). The J segment lost 2 bases and the V segment lost 5 bases, leaving 9 bases of the junction unmatched. The CDR3 has 15 residues. Written as DNA, the CDR3 is TGTGCCAGCAGCACGACACGGGACAGACCCTACGAGCAGTACTTC. Protein sequence: CASSTTRDRPYEQYF.

This clone was observed a few times. The chain has TRBV7-9 and TRBJ2-3; TRBD1 or TRBD2 may be the D gene (6 bases each). CDR3 length equals 15 residues. Germline V gene lookup returns CDR1 SEHNR and CDR2 FQNEAQ (reference sequence). Trimming left V 5 bases short and J 3 bases short, with 15 bases between. The CDR3 nucleotides read TGTGCCAGCAGCCTCTGGAGGGGGAGGACAGATACGCAGTATTTT. Protein product: CASSLWRGRTDTQYF. The full variable domain, in which reference TRBV7-9 and TRBJ2-3 provide the parts outside the CDR3, is DTGVSQNPRHKITKRGQNVTFRCDPISEHNRLYWYRQTLGQGPEFLTYFQNEAQLEKSRLLSDRFSAERPKGSFSTLEIQRTEQGDSAMYLCASSLWRGRTDTQYFGPGTRLTVL.

In its sample, this clone was seen once. This chain links TRBV6-1 with TRBJ2-5; D is possibly TRBD1 or TRBD2 (7 bases each). V dropped 5 bases and J dropped 5 bases, with 15 bases sitting between them. The V gene's germline CDR1 is MNHNS and CDR2 SASEGT. There are 14 residues in the CDR3. The CDR3 here is CASSRQGGGETQYF. CDR3 bases: TGTGCCAGCAGTCGACAGGGAGGGGGGGAGACCCAGTACTTC.

CDR3 nucleotides: TGTGCCAGCAGTCCACCCCCCTTTATGGACAGGACTGATCAGCCCCAGCATTTT. This gives the protein CASSPPPFMDRTDQPQHF. The V call is TRBV28, the J call TRBJ1-5; 7 nucleotides align to TRBD1. Germline V CDR1 and CDR2: MDHEN, SYDVKM. Trimming removed 5 bases from V and 5 bases from J; junction bases left unmatched: 18. This CDR3 region has 18 residues.

The rearrangement uses TRBV28 and TRBJ1-2, with D perhaps matching TRBD1 (6 bases). Germline V gene data show CDR1 as MDHEN and CDR2 as SYDVKM. The CDR3 contains 16 residues. Trimming cost V 5 bases and J 2 bases, with 18 bases left between them. The CDR3 loop is CASSPAGTPKNYGYTF. CDR3 bases: TGTGCCAGCAGTCCCGCCGGGACACCAAAAAACTATGGCTACACCTTC.

This clone was counted ten times or more. J is TRBJ2-7 and V is TRBV4-3; possibly TRBD1 for D (6 bases). Germline V lookup: CDR1 LGHNA, CDR2 YSLEER. The CDR3 is 16 residues long. V shed 0 bases and J shed 1 base, with 13 bases lying between them. CDR3 region: CASSQDRGTKSYEQYF. CDR3 in DNA: TGCGCCAGCAGCCAAGATCGAGGGACAAAGTCCTACGAGCAGTACTTC.

This clone showed up just a few times. The chain uses TRBV18 and TRBJ1-2; D not certain. V was pared by 2 bases and J by 4 bases, with 14 bases between. Looked up from germline, CDR1 is KGHSH and CDR2 is LQKENI. The CDR3 is made up of 15 amino acids. The CDR3 reads CASSPEARSPYGYTF. The CDR3, as DNA: TGTGCCAGCTCACCAGAGGCCAGGTCGCCCTATGGCTACACCTTC.

In DNA, the CDR3 is TGTACAAGTACAAGGACAGAGGGAATCTACGAGCAGTACTTC. Translation gives CTSTRTEGIYEQYF. The chain combines TRBV6-1 with TRBJ2-7; possibly TRBD1 for D (6 bases). This CDR3 spans 14 amino acids. The germline V gene has CDR1 MNHNS and CDR2 SASEGT.

J is TRBJ2-7 and V is TRBV20-1, with D perhaps given as TRBD1 or TRBD2 (5 bases each). The CDR3 spans 11 residues. Per germline, CDR1 DFQATT and CDR2 SNEGSKA (reference sequence). The V end lost 8 bases, the J end lost 3 bases, and 11 bases lay between the germline ends. For the CDR3, the DNA is TGCAGTCTGGGACCGAGCTACGAGCAGTACTTC. Translating it yields CSLGPSYEQYF.

The rearrangement links TRBV18 to TRBJ2-2; D perhaps matches TRBD1 (6 bases). V shed 3 bases and J shed 5 bases, with 16 bases lying between them. Per the germline V gene, CDR1 is KGHSH and CDR2 is LQKENI. CDR3 size: 16 residues. The chain's CDR3 is CASSPQGQGSTGELFF. CDR3 sequence (DNA): TGTGCCAGCTCACCGCAGGGGCAGGGGAGTACCGGGGAGCTGTTTTTT.

In the case of this clone: A junction boundary mismatches the germline segment, possibly from a read error. The genes are TRBV7-7 and TRBJ2-5; 7 nucleotides match TRBD1. The CDR3 spans 15 residues. The germline gives CDR1 SSHAT, CDR2 FNYEAQ (reference sequence). In DNA form, the CDR3 reads TGTGCTAGCAGCCCACGACAGGGAATGCAAGAGACCCAGTACTTC. Translating it yields CASSPRQGMQETQYF.

This clone was counted only a few times. The chain carries TRBV29-1 and TRBJ2-7; TRBD2 aligns across 7 bases. The ends lost 7 bases at V and 4 bases at J; junction bases unmatched: 7. The CDR3 is made up of 12 amino acids. Germline loops: CDR1 SQVTM, CDR2 ANQGSEA. DNA for the CDR3: TGCAGCGCCGAATCTAGCGGTTACGAGCAGTACTTC. It translates to CSAESSGYEQYF.

CDR3 coding DNA: TGTGCCAGCAGCTTAGAAAGGGGGCTCACCTATAGCAATCAGCCCCAGCATTTT. Translation: CASSLERGLTYSNQPQHF. This chain links TRBV7-9 with TRBJ1-5, with 7 positions matching TRBD1. The V and J ends lost 1 base and 0 bases, in that order; junction bases with no gene match: 9. The CDR3 consists of 18 residues. The germline V gene has CDR1 SEHNR and CDR2 FQNEAQ (reference sequence).

The V and J genes are TRBV12-5 and TRBJ2-1; D is possibly TRBD1 (5 bases). Germline V gives CDR1 LGHNT, CDR2 FRNRAP. The ends were cut back, 1 base at V and 0 bases at J, with 7 bases in the middle. The CDR3 sequence is 15 residues long. CDR3 bases: TGTGCTAGTGGTTTGGGACAGAGCTCCTACAATGAGCAGTTCTTC. Translated: CASGLGQSSYNEQFF.

V and J are TRBV19 and TRBJ2-3, with TRBD1 identical over 8 bases. The length of the CDR3 is 14 residues. The J segment lost 3 bases and the V segment lost 1 base, leaving 0 bases of the junction unmatched. CDR1 and CDR2 (germline): LNHDA, SQIVND (reference sequence). CDR3 amino acids: CASSIGQGTDTQYF. The CDR3 region has the DNA TGTGCCAGTAGTATAGGACAGGGGACAGATACGCAGTATTTT. Complete variable domain (other parts from reference TRBV19 and TRBJ2-3): DGGITQSPKYLFRKEGQNVTLSCEQNLNHDAMYWYRQDPGQGLRLIYYSQIVNDFQKGDIAEGYSVSREKKESFPLTVTSAQKNPTAFYLCASSIGQGTDTQYFGPGTRLTVL.

This clone was recorded only once. J is TRBJ2-7 and V is TRBV4-2; D gene unclear. Germline V CDR1 and CDR2: LGHNA, YNFKEQ. The CDR3 spans 15 residues. Trimming removed 1 base at V and 3 bases at J, with 13 bases between. CDR3 amino acids: CASSQGRNFYYEQYF. CDR3 DNA sequence: TGTGCCAGCAGCCAAGGCAGGAACTTCTACTACGAGCAGTACTTC.

This chain joins TRBV5-4 and TRBJ2-3; the D gene is possibly TRBD2 (6 bases). V was cut by 2 bases and J by 1 base, with 8 bases left in between. CDR3 length equals 14 residues. The germline V gene has CDR1 SGHNT and CDR2 YYREEE (reference sequence). CDR3 sequence: CASSFQRGTDTQYF. Written as DNA, the CDR3 is TGTGCCAGCAGCTTCCAGCGGGGCACAGATACGCAGTATTTT.

This chain links TRBV5-6 with TRBJ2-3, with 10 bases aligning to TRBD1. The V gene's germline CDR1 is SGHDT and CDR2 YYEEEE. The ends lost 5 bases at V and 4 bases at J; junction bases unmatched: 7. This CDR3 is 15 amino acids long. The CDR3 coding sequence is TGTGCCAGCAGTTTCCGGACAGGGGGTTCAGATACGCAGTATTTT. This codes for CASSFRTGGSDTQYF.

The CDR3 region has the DNA TGTGCCAGTGGAGAATTCTCTGGAAACACCATATATTTT. Translated, it gives CASGEFSGNTIYF. The chain uses TRBV19 and TRBJ1-3; no clear D gene. This CDR3 is 13 amino acids long. Germline values: CDR1 LNHDA, CDR2 SQIVND (reference sequence). V gave up 8 bases and J gave up 0 bases, with 8 bases separating them.

The count of this clone is one. The chain joins TRBV10-3 to TRBJ2-7; TRBD1 is a possible D gene (6 bases). Germline V gives CDR1 ENHRY, CDR2 SYGVKD. V dropped 10 bases and J dropped 3 bases, with 10 bases sitting between them. This CDR3 contains 11 residues. The CDR3 nucleotides read TGTGCCACCCGGACAGTCTACGAGCAGTACTTC. Its protein product is CATRTVYEQYF.

The rearrangement uses TRBV2 and TRBJ2-3; 8 nucleotides match TRBD2. This CDR3 is 20 amino acids long. The V gene end was trimmed by 1 base and the J gene end by 0 bases; junction bases not matched to a gene: 15. Germline CDR1 reads SNHLY; CDR2 reads FYNNEI. The CDR3: CASSEEAGGGAPPSTDTQYF. CDR3 nucleotides: TGTGCCAGCAGTGAAGAGGCGGGAGGTGGGGCCCCTCCTAGCACAGATACGCAGTATTTT.

V and J are TRBV7-6 and TRBJ2-7; TRBD2 is a possible D gene (6 bases). The germline V gene encodes CDR1 SGHVS and CDR2 FNYEAQ. The CDR3 is 13 residues long. Trimming cost V 3 bases and J 0 bases, with 6 bases left between them. This CDR3 reads CASSLTSSYEQYF. CDR3 DNA: TGTGCCAGCAGCTTGACTAGCTCCTACGAGCAGTACTTC.

J is TRBJ1-4 and V is TRBV28; tentative D call: TRBD1 (6 bases). V was clipped by 4 bases and J by 3 bases, with 9 bases between them. The CDR3 runs to 14 residues. CDR1 is MDHEN, CDR2 SYDVKM, per germline. CDR3 bases: TGTGCCAGCAGTTGGGGGGCAGCTAATGAAAAACTGTTTTTT. It codes for CASSWGAANEKLFF.

The sample holds many counts of this clone. The chain employs TRBV7-6 and TRBJ2-7; D unresolved. The V and J ends lost 4 bases and 0 bases respectively, with 13 bases between them. Germline CDR1 reads SGHVS; CDR2 reads FNYEAQ. CDR3 size: 15 residues. The CDR3 coding sequence is TGTGCCAGCAGCTCGGAAACAGCAAACTCCTACGAGCAGTACTTC. It translates to CASSSETANSYEQYF.